These T cell receptor beta chains were read from a single sample in a study of identical twins. TCRdb analysed the 5' RACE reads with MiXCR anew, one entry per CDR3 protein. This sample has hundreds of thousands of distinct CDR3 sequences, with 8.6% found just once. These same data were also listed under a study on yellow fever vaccine responses in identical twins.

Sequenced sample: PBMCs. These TCRs come from a woman under 30 in good health. Both conserved end residues are part of each CDR3. D genes are given only for firm matches. The size entry is marked missing in some rows and otherwise reads once, few, many or a size class.

length,D,size,V,J,CDR3,DNA
15,TRBD1,NA,TRBV24-1,TRBJ1-2,CATSDPRTGGYGYTF,TGTGCCACCAGTGATCCGCGGACAGGGGGGTATGGCTACACCTTC
13,NA,few,TRBV28,TRBJ2-3,CASRRSGTDTQYF,TGTGCCAGCAGGAGGAGTGGCACAGATACGCAGTATTTT
15,TRBD2,once,TRBV12-3/TRBV12-4,TRBJ2-1,CASSQTSGSRNEQFF,TGTGCCAGCAGCCAAACTAGCGGGAGTCGGAATGAGCAGTTCTTC
17,TRBD2,few,TRBV6-2/TRBV6-3,TRBJ2-3,CASENFGGAGSADTQYF,TGTGCCAGCGAAAACTTCGGGGGAGCGGGGTCGGCAGATACGCAGTATTTT
16,NA,many,TRBV6-5,TRBJ1-5,CASSPGTPDSNQPQHF,TGTGCCAGCAGTCCAGGGACACCAGACAGCAATCAGCCCCAGCATTTT
14,TRBD2,NA,TRBV20-1,TRBJ2-5,CSVLTSPAEETQYF,TGCAGTGTTTTGACTAGCCCGGCGGAGGAGACCCAGTACTTC
13,TRBD2,few,TRBV6-1,TRBJ2-3,CASRKRGPDTQYF,TGTGCCAGCAGGAAGCGGGGACCAGATACGCAGTATTTT
17,TRBD1,NA,TRBV20-1,TRBJ2-4,CSAWTGERVLAKNIQYF,TGCAGTGCTTGGACAGGGGAGCGGGTCTTAGCCAAAAACATTCAGTACTTC
12,NA,few,TRBV28,TRBJ2-7,CTQLARTYEQYF,TGTACCCAACTGGCCCGAACCTACGAGCAGTACTTC
14,NA,NA,TRBV11-2,TRBJ1-6,CASSLSGRGSPLHF,TGTGCCAGCAGCTTAAGTGGAAGGGGCTCACCCCTCCACTTT
14,NA,few,TRBV3-1,TRBJ1-1,CASSQGRQYTEAFF,TGTGCCAGCAGCCAAGGTAGACAGTACACTGAAGCTTTCTTT
18,NA,few,TRBV7-6,TRBJ2-1,CASSIPRETRPGRHEQFF,TGTGCCAGCAGCATACCTAGGGAGACCAGACCGGGGAGGCATGAGCAGTTCTTC
15,NA,NA,TRBV2,TRBJ2-3,CASTPRRVDRDTQYF,TGTGCCAGCACTCCTCGACGAGTTGACAGGGATACGCAGTATTTT
14,NA,few,TRBV18,TRBJ2-2,CASSPGDRTGELFF,TGTGCCAGCTCACCAGGGGACCGCACCGGGGAGCTGTTTTTT
14,NA,NA,TRBV3-1,TRBJ2-7,CASSLWGGEYEQYF,TGTGCCAGCAGCCTCTGGGGGGGCGAATACGAGCAGTACTTC
16,TRBD2,NA,TRBV7-2,TRBJ2-7,CASSLVPSGGAYEQYF,TGTGCCAGCAGCTTAGTGCCTAGCGGGGGGGCATACGAGCAGTACTTC
16,TRBD2,few,TRBV5-1,TRBJ2-7,CASSLASGGASYEQYF,TGCGCCAGCAGCTTGGCTAGCGGGGGTGCCTCCTACGAGCAGTACTTC
15,TRBD2,NA,TRBV7-9,TRBJ2-1,CASSLASGGNGEQFF,TGTGCCAGCAGCTTAGCGAGCGGGGGCAACGGTGAGCAGTTCTTC
14,TRBD2,few,TRBV28,TRBJ2-7,CASSLGSSGYEQYF,TGTGCCAGCAGTTTGGGGTCTAGCGGATACGAGCAGTACTTC
12,NA,NA,TRBV29-1,TRBJ2-5,CSVVSVGETQYF,TGCAGCGTTGTGTCCGTAGGAGAGACCCAGTACTTC
13,TRBD2,few,TRBV28,TRBJ2-7,CAIRRLAGVEQYF,TGTGCCATCCGACGTCTAGCGGGGGTTGAGCAGTACTTC
12,NA,NA,TRBV5-1,TRBJ2-5,CASSPKAETQYF,TGCGCCAGCAGCCCCAAGGCAGAGACCCAGTACTTC
15,TRBD2,NA,TRBV7-2,TRBJ2-2,CASSETSGSTGELFF,TGTGCCAGCAGCGAAACTAGCGGCAGCACCGGGGAGCTGTTTTTT
15,NA,NA,TRBV29-1,TRBJ2-3,CSVEGGASRTDTQYF,TGCAGCGTTGAAGGCGGAGCATCTCGCACAGATACGCAGTATTTT
15,NA,NA,TRBV7-9,TRBJ2-7,CASSSGGTDFYEQYF,TGTGCCAGCAGCTCTGGCGGGACGGACTTCTACGAGCAGTACTTC
11,NA,NA,TRBV20-1,TRBJ2-1,CSAISRVEQFF,TGCAGTGCTATCAGTCGGGTTGAGCAGTTCTTC
17,NA,NA,TRBV7-9,TRBJ1-1,CASSPTGERLFVTEAFF,TGTGCCAGCAGCCCGACGGGGGAAAGGTTGTTCGTCACTGAAGCTTTCTTT
18,TRBD2,few,TRBV2,TRBJ2-3,CAISLDLSGGARADTQYF,TGTGCCATCAGTTTGGATCTTAGCGGGGGGGCCCGAGCAGATACGCAGTATTTT
15,NA,many,TRBV27,TRBJ2-5,CASSLGTPPGETQYF,TGTGCCAGCAGTCTAGGGACACCCCCGGGGGAGACCCAGTACTTC
15,TRBD1,NA,TRBV20-1,TRBJ2-7,CSASKQGPSSYEQYF,TGCAGTGCTAGCAAACAGGGGCCTAGCTCCTACGAGCAGTACTTC
15,TRBD2,many,TRBV27,TRBJ2-1,CASSLSAGGVNEQFF,TGTGCCAGCAGTTTATCTGCGGGAGGCGTCAATGAGCAGTTCTTC
19,TRBD2,NA,TRBV24-1,TRBJ2-5,CATSGDALLAGGIEETQYF,TGTGCCACCAGTGGGGATGCCCTCTTGGCGGGGGGGATCGAAGAGACCCAGTACTTC
14,TRBD1,few,TRBV5-1,TRBJ2-7,CASSFISTGDEQYF,TGCGCCAGCAGCTTCATATCGACAGGGGACGAGCAGTACTTC
14,NA,many,TRBV6-5,TRBJ2-7,CASSFNRGPSEQYF,TGTGCCAGCAGTTTTAATAGGGGACCCTCCGAGCAGTACTTC
14,TRBD2,NA,TRBV9,TRBJ2-7,CASSQSGGPFEQYF,TGTGCCAGCAGCCAATCGGGGGGGCCCTTCGAGCAGTACTTC
17,TRBD2,NA,TRBV4-1,TRBJ2-2,CASSLKGLAENTGELFF,TGCGCCAGCAGCCTAAAGGGACTAGCGGAGAACACCGGGGAGCTGTTTTTT
15,TRBD2,many,TRBV4-3,TRBJ2-3,CASSQDLGRADTQYF,TGCGCCAGCAGCCAAGATCTCGGGAGGGCAGATACGCAGTATTTT
16,NA,many,TRBV12-3/TRBV12-4,TRBJ2-1,CASSLRTVPSYNEQFF,TGTGCCAGCAGTCTCCGGACAGTTCCCTCCTACAATGAGCAGTTCTTC
16,TRBD1,few,TRBV28,TRBJ1-3,CASTPAGQSSGNTIYF,TGTGCCAGTACCCCAGCGGGACAGAGCTCTGGAAACACCATATATTTT
14,TRBD2,many,TRBV5-1,TRBJ2-3,CASSPSSGADTQYF,TGCGCCAGCAGCCCCTCTAGCGGGGCAGATACGCAGTATTTT
16,NA,few,TRBV7-9,TRBJ2-1,CASSLGTEVSYNEQFF,TGTGCCAGCAGCTTAGGGACGGAAGTTTCCTACAATGAGCAGTTCTTC
16,TRBD1,many,TRBV27,TRBJ1-4,CASSLSVDRVNEKLFF,TGTGCCAGCAGTTTATCGGTGGACAGGGTTAATGAAAAACTGTTTTTT
16,NA,few,TRBV7-9,TRBJ2-7,CASSSSEYTLAYEQYF,TGTGCCAGCAGCTCATCCGAGTACACTTTGGCTTACGAGCAGTACTTC
12,NA,NA,TRBV30,TRBJ2-5,CAWSVADWDQYF,TGTGCCTGGAGTGTAGCCGATTGGGACCAGTACTTC
13,TRBD1,few,TRBV7-2,TRBJ1-1,CASSLVTGGKAFF,TGTGCCAGCAGCTTAGTGACAGGGGGAAAAGCTTTCTTT
13,NA,few,TRBV10-3,TRBJ2-7,CAIRSEGPYEQYF,TGTGCCATCAGGTCTGAGGGACCCTACGAGCAGTACTTC
12,NA,NA,TRBV29-1,TRBJ2-5,CSVEQGGETQYF,TGCAGCGTTGAACAGGGAGGAGAGACCCAGTACTTC
15,TRBD1,many,TRBV5-1,TRBJ1-6,CASSWGQDFNSPLHF,TGCGCCAGCAGCTGGGGACAGGACTTTAATTCACCCCTCCACTTT
14,NA,NA,TRBV12-3/TRBV12-4,TRBJ1-4,CASSLELSNEKLFF,TGTGCCAGCAGTTTAGAGCTCAGTAACGAAAAACTGTTTTTT
18,TRBD1,few,TRBV6-7,TRBJ1-2,CASSYRVRDGQGPGGYTF,TGTGCCAGCAGTTACAGGGTCCGGGACGGACAGGGTCCTGGAGGCTACACCTTC
15,NA,NA,TRBV5-1,TRBJ2-2,CASSFRRTGTGELFF,TGCGCCAGCAGCTTCCGGCGGACCGGCACCGGGGAGCTGTTTTTT
15,TRBD1,many,TRBV27,TRBJ1-2,CASSSFGTGSGGYTF,TGTGCCAGCAGTAGCTTCGGGACAGGGTCCGGTGGCTACACCTTC
15,NA,few,TRBV28,TRBJ2-3,CASSSTGIGTDTQYF,TGTGCCAGCAGTTCAACAGGGATTGGTACAGATACGCAGTATTTT
14,NA,NA,TRBV11-3,TRBJ2-1,CASSFNRKDNEQFF,TGTGCCAGCAGCTTTAACCGGAAAGACAATGAGCAGTTCTTC
16,TRBD2,few,TRBV7-2,TRBJ2-7,CASSSKTSGGAYEQYF,TGTGCCAGCAGCTCAAAGACTAGCGGGGGGGCCTACGAGCAGTACTTC
14,NA,many,TRBV5-6,TRBJ2-7,CASSLRGPGNEQYF,TGTGCCAGCAGCTTGAGGGGTCCGGGGAACGAGCAGTACTTC
12,NA,NA,TRBV2,TRBJ2-5,CASGYPQETQYF,TGTGCCAGCGGTTACCCTCAAGAGACCCAGTACTTC
15,TRBD1,few,TRBV19,TRBJ2-5,CASSLTGQGLKTQYF,TGTGCCAGTAGTCTTACCGGACAGGGGTTAAAGACCCAGTACTTC
15,NA,few,TRBV5-1,TRBJ1-1,CASSLVSHSNTEAFF,TGCGCCAGCAGCTTGGTCTCACACTCGAACACTGAAGCTTTCTTT
14,TRBD2,NA,TRBV15,TRBJ2-1,CATQTSGAYNEQFF,TGTGCCACCCAAACTAGCGGGGCTTACAATGAGCAGTTCTTC